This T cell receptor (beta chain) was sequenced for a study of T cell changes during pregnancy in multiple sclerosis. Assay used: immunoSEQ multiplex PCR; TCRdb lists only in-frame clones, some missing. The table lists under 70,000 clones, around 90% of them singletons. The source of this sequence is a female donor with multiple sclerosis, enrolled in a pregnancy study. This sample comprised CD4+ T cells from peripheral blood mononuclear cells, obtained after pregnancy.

DNA of the CDR3: TGTGCCAGTAGTACGGGACTAATGAACGAGCAGTACTTC. It specifies CASSTGLMNEQYF. The chain joins TRBV19 to TRBJ2-7; 7 nucleotides align to TRBD2. CDR1 is LNHDA, CDR2 SQIVND, per germline (reference sequence). The V segment lost 4 bases and the J segment 5 bases; nucleotides outside the gene matches: 5. This CDR3 has 13 residues.